The 23 T cell receptor beta chains below were found in one sample sequenced in a study of control samples from healthy donors and cancer patients. Only in-frame clones appear in the TCRdb table, and some are missing; sequencing was by immunoSEQ multiplex PCR. The table shows roughly 80,000 clones, with approximately 89% occurring only once. Sequenced input: blood. These receptors all come from a man aged 50 or older in good health.

The rearrangement uses TRBV10-3 and TRBJ2-7; 7 positions match TRBD1. From germline, CDR1 is ENHRY and CDR2 SYGVKD. The CDR3 loop spans 14 amino acids. V was clipped by 5 bases and J by 0 bases; unmatched bases: 4. CDR3 residues: CAISLQGSSYEQYF. In DNA form, the CDR3 reads TGTGCCATCAGTCTACAGGGGAGCTCCTACGAGCAGTACTTC.

The genes are TRBV5-1 and TRBJ2-3, with 8 bases lining up with TRBD1. V shed 5 bases, J shed 1 base, and the junction held 9 bases outside the gene matches. From germline, CDR1 is SGHRS and CDR2 YFSETQ. CDR3 length: 16 amino acids. In DNA form, the CDR3 reads TGCGCCAGCAGTCCAACTCAGGGGGCGGGCACAGATACGCAGTATTTT. It codes for CASSPTQGAGTDTQYF. Full variable domain (remainder filled in from reference TRBV5-1 and TRBJ2-3): KAGVTQTPRYLIKTRGQQVTLSCSPISGHRSVSWYQQTPGQGLQFLFEYFSETQRNKGNFPGRFSGRQFSNSRSEMNVSTLELGDSALYLCASSPTQGAGTDTQYFGPGTRLTVL.

This clone appeared once. V usage is TRBV2 and J usage is TRBJ2-7, with TRBD1 matching 7 bases. The CDR3 is made up of 12 amino acids. Germline V gene data show CDR1 as SNHLY and CDR2 as FYNNEI. The V and J ends lost 5 bases and 6 bases, in that order; junction bases with no gene match: 4. CDR3 sequence reads: CASSIQGSEQYF. The CDR3 region has the DNA TGTGCCAGCAGTATACAGGGGAGCGAGCAGTACTTC.

The chain combines TRBV6-5 with TRBJ2-1, with TRBD2 as a possible D gene (5 bases). Germline V gene lookup returns CDR1 MNHEY and CDR2 SVGAGI. The ends were cut back, 8 bases at V and 6 bases at J, with 14 bases in the middle. The length of the CDR3 is 13 residues. In DNA, the CDR3 is TGTGCCAGCCCCCGAGAGGGTTTCAATGAGCAGTTCTTC. It encodes CASPREGFNEQFF.

The rearrangement uses TRBV29-1 and TRBJ2-7; tentatively, D is TRBD2 (5 bases). The CDR3 consists of 14 residues. Per germline, CDR1 SQVTM and CDR2 ANQGSEA. V lost 0 bases and J lost 0, with 9 bases in between. CDR3 nucleotide sequence: TGCAGCGTTGAAGAGGAGGAGAGCTCCTACGAGCAGTACTTC. The encoded protein is CSVEEEESSYEQYF.

In this sample, this clone turned up a few times. This CDR3 reads CASSLAEGGRGYEQYF. The CDR3, as DNA: TGTGCCAGCAGCTTAGCGGAAGGGGGCAGAGGCTACGAGCAGTACTTC. V and J are TRBV7-9 and TRBJ2-7, with 7 bases matching TRBD1. This CDR3 is built from 16 residues. Trimming took 0 bases from V and 3 from J; bases not matched to a gene: 8. The germline CDR1 and CDR2 sequences are SEHNR and FQNEAQ (reference sequence).

The genes are TRBV19 and TRBJ2-5; D is uncertain. CDR1 and CDR2 from the germline V gene are LNHDA and SQIVND (reference sequence). This CDR3 region has 13 residues. Trimming left V 10 bases short and J 0 bases short, with 12 bases between. CDR3 protein: CATQGKYQETQYF. CDR3 in DNA: TGTGCCACCCAAGGCAAGTACCAAGAGACCCAGTACTTC. The whole variable domain, filled in from reference TRBV19 and TRBJ2-5, reads DGGITQSPKYLFRKEGQNVTLSCEQNLNHDAMYWYRQDPGQGLRLIYYSQIVNDFQKGDIAEGYSVSREKKESFPLTVTSAQKNPTAFYLCATQGKYQETQYFGPGTRLLVL.

This chain uses TRBV19 with TRBJ2-2; the D is unclear. Germline CDR1 reads LNHDA; CDR2 reads SQIVND (reference sequence). The CDR3 spans 14 residues. Trimming cost V 0 bases and J 3 bases, with 5 bases left between them. CDR3 nucleotides: TGTGCCAGTAGTATAGAGTTTTACACCGGGGAGCTGTTTTTT. It translates to CASSIEFYTGELFF.

The chain recombines TRBV7-9 with TRBJ1-2; no reliable D call. Trimming took off 6 bases at V and 2 bases at J, with 10 bases between the two ends. CDR1 is SEHNR, CDR2 FQNEAQ, per germline (reference sequence). The CDR3 has 13 amino acids. This CDR3 reads CASSPGQNYGYTF. Written as DNA, the CDR3 is TGTGCCAGCAGTCCAGGTCAAAACTATGGCTACACCTTC.

This chain connects TRBV9 to TRBJ2-6; D unclear. The germline V and J ends were trimmed by 2 bases and 0 bases, with 3 bases remaining between them. Germline V CDR1 and CDR2: SGDLS, YYNGEE. The CDR3 runs 14 residues. The CDR3 region has the DNA TGTGCCAGCAGCGTGGGCTCTGGGGCCAACGTCCTGACTTTC. It encodes CASSVGSGANVLTF.

This clone was observed a single time. The chain employs TRBV4-2 and TRBJ1-2, with D uncertain. V was clipped by 6 bases and J by 8 bases, with 16 bases between them. In germline, CDR1 is LGHNA, CDR2 YNFKEQ. The CDR3 loop spans 13 amino acids. CDR3 in amino acids: CASSPLGRLGYTF. In nucleotides, the CDR3 is TGTGCCAGCAGTCCACTAGGACGACTAGGCTACACCTTC.

The CDR3 sequence is CAWSKTPAPVEKLFF. CDR3 bases: TGTGCCTGGAGTAAGACCCCGGCCCCGGTCGAAAAACTGTTTTTT. This rearrangement joins TRBV30 to TRBJ1-4; unclear D gene. CDR3 length equals 15 residues. V was clipped by 2 bases and J by 8 bases, with 18 bases between them. Germline V CDR1 and CDR2: GTSNPN, SVGIG (reference sequence).

This clone showed up just a few times. The rearrangement joins TRBV10-2 to TRBJ1-1, with no clear D. Germline CDR1 is WSHSY and CDR2 is SAAADI. The V and J ends lost 3 bases and 0 bases respectively, with 5 bases between them. This CDR3 is 13 amino acids long. The DNA for the CDR3 is TGCGCCAGCAGTGAACTGTTGAACACTGAAGCTTTCTTT. Protein: CASSELLNTEAFF.

This clone was seen once. The gene calls are TRBV5-1 and TRBJ2-3; D perhaps matches TRBD2 (6 bases). V gave up 4 bases and J gave up 0 bases, with 24 bases separating them. Germline V lookup: CDR1 SGHRS, CDR2 YFSETQ. This CDR3 is built from 19 residues. The CDR3 spells CASSLSVGGAAPSTDTQYF. Here the CDR3 DNA reads TGCGCCAGCAGCCTCTCTGTTGGCGGGGCCGCCCCTAGCACAGATACGCAGTATTTT.

V is TRBV14 and J is TRBJ2-5, with 7 positions matching TRBD2. The CDR3 totals 16 residues. The V gene end was trimmed by 1 base and the J gene end by 5 bases; junction bases not matched to a gene: 10. Germline-derived CDR1 and CDR2 are SGHDN and FVKESK. CDR3: CASSQVTGGGTETQYF. Written as DNA, the CDR3 is TGTGCCAGCAGCCAAGTTACGGGGGGTGGAACGGAGACCCAGTACTTC.

The V and J genes are TRBV3-1 (or the pseudogene TRBV3-2) and TRBJ1-1; no firm D call. V lost 4 bases and J 4 bases, leaving 10 bases between the germline ends. In germline, CDR1 is LGHDT, CDR2 YNNKEL (reference sequence). The CDR3 totals 13 residues. CDR3 nucleotide sequence: TGTGCCAGCAGCCTGAGCACGGGCACTGAAGCTTTCTTT. Protein: CASSLSTGTEAFF.

This chain links TRBV19 with TRBJ2-7; D is unclear. V was pared by 0 bases and J by 0 bases, with 3 bases between. The CDR3 totals 13 residues. CDR1 LNHDA and CDR2 SQIVND come from the germline V gene (reference sequence). The CDR3 region has the DNA TGTGCCAGTAGTATAGATACCTCCTACGAGCAGTACTTC. It specifies CASSIDTSYEQYF.

The chain recombines TRBV19 with TRBJ2-5; 7 nucleotides align to TRBD1. The germline gives CDR1 LNHDA, CDR2 SQIVND (reference sequence). With 4 bases clipped from V and 3 bases from J, the junction kept 2 bases outside the gene matches. The CDR3 runs to 13 residues. The CDR3 region is CASSTTGEETQYF. The CDR3 DNA sequence: TGTGCCAGTAGTACTACAGGGGAAGAGACCCAGTACTTC.

This sequence joins TRBV5-4 and TRBJ1-6; D perhaps matches TRBD1 (6 bases). Trimming took 5 bases from V and 6 from J, leaving 12 bases between them. The CDR3 covers 14 residues. Germline-derived CDR1 and CDR2 are SGHNT and YYREEE (reference sequence). As DNA, the CDR3 is TGTGCCAGCAGTCCCGGACAGTTTAATTCACCCCTCCACTTT. This translates into CASSPGQFNSPLHF. The full variable domain, rest sourced from reference TRBV5-4 and TRBJ1-6, is ETGVTQSPTHLIKTRGQQVTLRCSSQSGHNTVSWYQQALGQGPQFIFQYYREEENGRGNFPPRFSGLQFPNYSSELNVNALELDDSALYLCASSPGQFNSPLHFGNGTRLTVT.

This chain connects TRBV6-5 to TRBJ2-5; 7 bases fit TRBD2. After removal of 4 bases from V and 1 base from J, the junction contained 9 bases not matched to a gene. This CDR3 spans 16 amino acids. CDR1 is MNHEY, CDR2 SVGAGI, per germline. The CDR3 region is CASSSWGGSAQETQYF. As DNA, the CDR3 is TGTGCCAGCAGTTCTTGGGGAGGGAGCGCCCAAGAGACCCAGTACTTC.

The gene calls are TRBV6-6 and TRBJ1-1, with D possibly matching TRBD1 (6 bases). CDR1 MNHNY and CDR2 SVGAGI come from the germline V gene (reference sequence). Trimming took off 7 bases at V and 4 bases at J, with 13 bases between the two ends. This CDR3 region has 13 residues. The CDR3 sequence: CASNLRGGTEAFF. In nucleotides, the CDR3 is TGTGCCAGCAACCTCAGGGGAGGCACTGAAGCTTTCTTT.

The CDR3 region has the DNA TGCAGCGCGACTAGCGGGGGTTCGTTCTACGAGCAGTACTTC. Protein product: CSATSGGSFYEQYF. V gene TRBV29-1 combines with J gene TRBJ2-7; 12 nucleotides agree with TRBD2. The CDR3 runs to 14 residues. Unmatched junction bases numbered 7, after V lost 7 bases and J lost 3 bases. Per germline, CDR1 SQVTM and CDR2 ANQGSEA.

V is TRBV19 and J is TRBJ1-2; D is possibly TRBD1 (5 bases). The CDR3 runs 14 residues. CDR1 LNHDA and CDR2 SQIVND come from the germline V gene (reference sequence). V dropped 6 bases and J dropped 2 bases, with 13 bases sitting between them. The CDR3 nucleotides are TGTGCCAGTAGAGGCCCGGGACGGAACTATGGCTACACCTTC. It yields the protein CASRGPGRNYGYTF.